The subject of this entry is one TCR beta chain. This sample is part of a study of blood T cell repertoires in COVID-19. Per the original methods: Scientists estimated how many nucleated cells there were by amplifying reference gene primers. The protocol was immunoSEQ multiplex PCR, while the TCRdb copy is restricted to in-frame clones and leaves out a portion. For V, J and clone size, that table is used; D and trimming come from the DNA. The table records hundreds of thousands of clones, around 85% of them present only once. The V end was cut by 7 bases, the J end by 10 bases, with 15 bases between. CDR1 is MDHEN, CDR2 SYDVKM, per germline. This CDR3 has 12 amino acids.

The chain carries TRBV28 and TRBJ2-3; D possibly corresponds to TRBD1 (5 bases). This sequence originates from an elderly man with acute or convalescent COVID-19. The sample was peripheral blood. In DNA form, the CDR3 reads TGTGCCAGCACCCCCTCAGGGTTTCCGCAGTATTTT. It yields the protein CASTPSGFPQYF.